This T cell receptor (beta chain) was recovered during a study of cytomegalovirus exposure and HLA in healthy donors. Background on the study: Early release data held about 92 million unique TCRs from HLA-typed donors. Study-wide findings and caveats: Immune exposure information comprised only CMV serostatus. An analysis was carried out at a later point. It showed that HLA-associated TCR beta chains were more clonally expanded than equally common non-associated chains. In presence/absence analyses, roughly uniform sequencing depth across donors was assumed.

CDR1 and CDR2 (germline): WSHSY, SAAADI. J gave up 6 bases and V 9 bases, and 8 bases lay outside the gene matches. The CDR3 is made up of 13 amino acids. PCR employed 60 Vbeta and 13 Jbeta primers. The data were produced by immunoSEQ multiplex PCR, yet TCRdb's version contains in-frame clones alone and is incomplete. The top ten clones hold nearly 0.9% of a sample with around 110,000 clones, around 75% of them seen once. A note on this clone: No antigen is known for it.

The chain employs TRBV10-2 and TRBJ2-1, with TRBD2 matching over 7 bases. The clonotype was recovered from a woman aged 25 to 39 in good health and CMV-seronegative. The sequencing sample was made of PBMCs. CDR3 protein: CASAPSGVNEQFF. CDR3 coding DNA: TGCGCCAGTGCCCCGAGCGGGGTCAATGAGCAGTTCTTC.